The clone carrying this T cell receptor (beta chain) has just a few counts. Its antigen is undetermined. The record originates from a study of T cells after yellow fever vaccination. On the study more broadly: When fractions had low cell numbers, they were prepared with SMART-Seq v4 Ultra Low Input. Study-wide results and limits: A small proportion of clonotypes was detected in both the CD4 and CD8 compartments. Secondary responses were weaker yet peaked faster, day 5 versus 15.

CDR1 and CDR2 (germline): MNHEY, SVGAGI. Trimming left V 5 bases short and J 6 bases short, with 8 bases between. The CDR3 covers 11 residues. Generation of TCR cDNA used 5'RACE template switching (which added a universal primer site and UMIs). TCRdb reprocessed the 5' RACE reads via MiXCR and lists one record per CDR3 protein. The repertoire holds hundreds of thousands of distinct CDR3 sequences, with less than 15% as singletons. The material was PBMCs, obtained on the day of the yellow fever booster vaccination. This receptor was identified in a man aged 30 to 39 who received the YFV17D yellow fever vaccine. This chain uses TRBV6-5 with TRBJ2-7; D unclear. The CDR3 protein is CASSKVGEQYF. DNA for the CDR3: TGTGCCAGCAGTAAGGTCGGCGAGCAGTACTTC.